This entry is about one T cell receptor beta chain. What it binds is unknown. These data originate in a study of T cells after yellow fever vaccination. Study-wide findings and caveats: At around 96% for CD4 and approximately 88% for CD8, most primary-vaccination clones showed up again after the booster. Only a minor proportion of clonotypes was detected across both CD4 and CD8 compartments.

The V end lost 1 base, the J end lost 0 bases, and 9 bases lay between the germline ends. This CDR3 spans 14 amino acids. Germline lookup yields CDR1 GTSNPN and CDR2 SVGIG (reference sequence). TCRdb reanalysed the 5' RACE reads using MiXCR and keeps one entry per CDR3 protein. Altogether fewer than 500,000 distinct CDR3 sequences are present, roughly a sixth being singletons, with the ten largest covering about a sixth. This chain joins TRBV30 and TRBJ1-1; D gene uncertain. Sequencing used PBMCs, obtained before the yellow fever booster vaccination. The source of this sequence is a man between 18 and 29 years old who received the YFV17D yellow fever vaccine. DNA for the CDR3: TGTGCCTGGAGTGCGGTGGCGATGAACACTGAAGCTTTCTTT. Translated, it gives CAWSAVAMNTEAFF.